Each of the 24 T cell receptor beta chains below was sequenced from the same sample in a study of T cell clonality in common variable immunodeficiency. Their antigen targets remain unknown. Broader study findings: Reportedly, TCR beta sequences from common variable immunodeficiency showed fewer deletions and N-nucleotide insertions.

Produced via immunoSEQ multiplex PCR; TCRdb's table is partial and in-frame only. The profile covers around 13,000 clones, none occurring a single time. Source material: peripheral blood mononuclear cells. These TCRs come from a human donor with common variable immunodeficiency.

This clone has more than one count but fewer than ten. The read stops 3 residues short of the end of the CDR3; the missing end is completed from the germline J gene. The chain carries TRBV20-1 and TRBJ2-1, with D maybe TRBD1 (6 bases). CDR3 length equals 14 residues. Germline loops: CDR1 DFQATT, CDR2 SNEGSKA (reference sequence). V lost 5 bases to trimming and J lost 0 bases, with 11 bases between them. Incomplete CDR3 DNA: TGCAGTGCTGATAGGGGGAGCTCCTACAATGAG. The encoded protein is CSADRGSSYNE. The CDR3 in full is CSADRGSSYNEQFF.

By sample fraction, this clone is medium-sized. Read coverage stops 3 residues before the CDR3 terminus; the germline J gene supplies the remainder. Other DNA sequences of this sample code for an identical CDR3. The rearrangement uses TRBV19 and TRBJ2-3, with 8 bases aligning to TRBD2. CDR3 size: 15 residues. V gave up 1 base and J gave up 2 bases; unmatched junction bases: 2. Germline-derived CDR1 and CDR2 are LNHDA and SQIVND (reference sequence). Partial CDR3 DNA: TGTGCCAGTAGTATAGTAGCGGGGCCCACAGATACG. Its protein product is CASSIVAGPTDT. The CDR3 in its entirety is CASSIVAGPTDTQYF. The complete variable domain, with remaining parts taken from reference TRBV19 and TRBJ2-3, reads DGGITQSPKYLFRKEGQNVTLSCEQNLNHDAMYWYRQDPGQGLRLIYYSQIVNDFQKGDIAEGYSVSREKKESFPLTVTSAQKNPTAFYLCASSIVAGPTDTQYFGPGTRLTVL.

This clone was recorded a few times. The sequence runs out 3 residues before the end of the CDR3; the remainder is reconstructed from the germline J gene. The V and J genes are TRBV30 and TRBJ2-3; 9 nucleotides match TRBD1. This CDR3 region has 16 residues. Germline V lookup: CDR1 GTSNPN, CDR2 SVGIG (reference sequence). Trimming took 2 bases from V and 7 from J; bases not matched to a gene: 13. The part of the CDR3 DNA that was read is TGTGCCTGGAGTTTGGACCGGGACAGGGAAGGTAATACG. Encoded protein: CAWSLDRDREGNT. The CDR3 in full is CAWSLDRDREGNTQYF.

This clone was found a few times. The read gets to within 3 residues of the CDR3 end, and the germline J gene fills in the rest. This rearrangement joins TRBV7-8 to TRBJ2-5; TRBD2 matches at 7 bases. Germline V gene data show CDR1 as SGHVS and CDR2 as FQNEAQ. This CDR3 is built from 14 residues. J gave up 3 bases and V 0 bases, and 1 base lay outside the gene matches. The covered CDR3 bases are TGTGCCAGCAGCTTAGCCGGGACTAAAGAGACC. Its protein is CASSLAGTKET. The entire CDR3 is CASSLAGTKETQYF. Using reference TRBV7-8 and TRBJ2-5 for the parts outside the CDR3, the full variable domain is GAGVSQSPRYKVAKRGQDVALRCDPISGHVSLFWYQQALGQGPEFLTYFQNEAQLDKSGLPSDRFFAERPEGSVSTLKIQRTQQEDSAVYLCASSLAGTKETQYFGPGTRLLVL.

This clone appeared a few times. The read stops 3 residues short of the end of the CDR3; the missing end is completed from the germline J gene. The V gene is TRBV30, the J gene TRBJ1-2; TRBD1 might be the D (5 bases). The V gene lost 1 base and the J gene lost 4 bases, with 7 bases spanning the gap. CDR1 GTSNPN and CDR2 SVGIG come from the germline V gene (reference sequence). The CDR3 is 12 residues long. The DNA read from the CDR3 is TGTGCCTGGAGTGAAACAGGCTATGGC. Protein sequence: CAWSETGYG. The CDR3 as a whole reads CAWSETGYGYTF.

For this clone: The read finishes 3 residues shy of the CDR3 end, and the germline J gene is used to complete it. The J gene is TRBJ1-5, the V gene TRBV29-1; weak D call: TRBD1 (5 bases). This CDR3 is built from 13 residues. V was shortened by 4 bases and J by 6 bases, with 13 bases between the two germline ends. CDR1 and CDR2 (germline): SQVTM, ANQGSEA. The DNA read from the CDR3 is TGCAGCGTTGTCAGGGCTTCCGGTCAGCCC. As protein: CSVVRASGQP. The complete CDR3 reads CSVVRASGQPQHF.

There are a few counts of this clone. The read finishes 3 residues shy of the CDR3 end, and the germline J gene is used to complete it. V and J are TRBV30 and TRBJ1-5; the D is unclear. The CDR3 runs 15 residues. Germline CDR1 is GTSNPN and CDR2 is SVGIG (reference sequence). Trimming removed 0 bases from V and 2 bases from J, with 11 bases in between. The sequenced part of the CDR3 DNA is TGTGCCTGGAGTGTGGCGGGTCCGGGCAATCAGCCC. Protein: CAWSVAGPGNQP. The full-length CDR3 reads as CAWSVAGPGNQPQHF.

Remarks on this clone: The read ends 3 residues early relative to the CDR3; the germline J gene fills the gap. The chain links TRBV5-1 to TRBJ2-1; TRBD1 agrees at 8 bases. Germline-derived CDR1 and CDR2 are SGHRS and YFSETQ. This CDR3 contains 13 residues. Losses at the gene ends were 4 bases for V and 9 bases for J; bases not matched to a gene: 6. This CDR3 is CASSPGTGVEQFF. The sequenced CDR3 bases are TGCGCCAGCAGCCCTGGGACAGGAGTTGAG.

This clone was recorded a few times. The read ends 3 residues early relative to the CDR3; the germline J gene fills the gap. The gene calls are TRBV19 and TRBJ1-1; maybe TRBD1 (6 bases). The length of the CDR3 is 13 residues. Trimming pared 7 bases from V and 4 bases from J, leaving 13 bases between. The germline V gene encodes CDR1 LNHDA and CDR2 SQIVND (reference sequence). The part of the CDR3 DNA that was read is TGTGCCAGTAAAGGGGGGGGGACCACTGAA. Its translation is CASKGGGTTE. The complete CDR3 reads CASKGGGTTEAFF.

As concerns this clone: The read falls 3 residues short of the CDR3 end, and the missing part is taken from the germline J gene. The chain recombines TRBV7-2 with TRBJ1-1; D remains unclear. CDR1 and CDR2 (germline): SGHTA, FQGNSA. V lost 5 bases and J lost 0, with 10 bases in between. The CDR3 runs to 14 residues. The CDR3 DNA, read in part, is TGTGCCAGCAGCCCCGACAATATGAACACTGAA. This codes for CASSPDNMNTE. The complete CDR3 reads CASSPDNMNTEAFF.

About this clone: The read terminates 3 residues before the CDR3 end, so the remaining end is supplied by the germline J gene. This sequence joins TRBV19 and TRBJ2-5; TRBD1 agrees at 9 bases. V lost 7 bases, J lost 7 bases, and 19 bases stayed unmatched. The germline gives CDR1 LNHDA, CDR2 SQIVND (reference sequence). The CDR3 totals 17 residues. The CDR3 loop reads CASTPGQGYSGGGTQYF. CDR3 bases read: TGTGCCAGTACTCCGGGACAGGGATACTCAGGGGGGGGGACC.

This clone has a handful of counts. The read gets to within 3 residues of the CDR3 end, and the germline J gene fills in the rest. The chain carries TRBV30 and TRBJ2-3; 9 nucleotides match TRBD1. Germline-derived CDR1 and CDR2 are GTSNPN and SVGIG (reference sequence). CDR3 length: 14 residues. J was trimmed by 3 bases and V by 5 bases; bases with no gene match: 6. CDR3 DNA, as far as it was read: TGTGCCTGGGGACAGGGGCGTGTGACAGATACG. Protein sequence: CAWGQGRVTDT. The CDR3 reads in full as CAWGQGRVTDTQYF.

Note on this clone: The sequence runs out 3 residues before the end of the CDR3; the remainder is reconstructed from the germline J gene. This chain connects TRBV19 to TRBJ1-2; 8 bases match TRBD1. The V gene end was trimmed by 1 base and the J gene end by 0 bases; junction bases not matched to a gene: 4. The CDR3 is 16 amino acids. CDR1 LNHDA and CDR2 SQIVND come from the germline V gene (reference sequence). CDR3 residues: CASSIAGTGANYGYTF. CDR3 DNA (partial): TGTGCCAGTAGTATAGCCGGGACAGGAGCTAACTATGGC.

This clone was found a few times. The CDR3 end lies 3 residues beyond the end of the read and is filled in from the germline J gene. The V and J genes are TRBV19 and TRBJ2-7, with 7 bases aligning to TRBD2. This CDR3 comprises 15 residues. Germline V gene sequence: CDR1 LNHDA, CDR2 SQIVND (reference sequence). J was trimmed by 3 bases and V by 3 bases; bases with no gene match: 8. The sequenced CDR3 bases are TGTGCCAGTAGTATCGGTGGGACTAACAGCTACGAG. Translated: CASSIGGTNSYE. From start to end, the CDR3 is CASSIGGTNSYEQYF.

About this clone itself: The read is 3 residues too short to cover the CDR3 end, so that end is filled in from the germline J gene. The chain couples TRBV30 to TRBJ2-1; 10 bases line up with TRBD1. With 1 base clipped from V and 8 bases from J, the junction kept 8 bases outside the gene matches. CDR1 is GTSNPN and CDR2 is SVGIG in the germline V gene (reference sequence). The CDR3 is 15 residues long. CDR3 DNA, as far as it was read: TGTGCCTGGAGTGCCCTGGGACAGGGGAGCGATGAG. The encoded protein is CAWSALGQGSDE. The whole CDR3 reads CAWSALGQGSDEQFF.

In regard to this clone: The observed sequence ends 3 residues before the CDR3 terminus, with the missing tail filled in from the germline J gene. This chain joins TRBV5-6 and TRBJ2-7; tentatively, D is TRBD2 (6 bases). The CDR3 length is 12 residues. Trimming took 2 bases from V and 4 from J, leaving 7 bases between them. CDR1 is SGHDT, CDR2 YYEEEE, per germline. The part of the CDR3 DNA that was read is TGTGCCAGCAGCTTTGGAGGGTACGAG. Its protein is CASSFGGYE. The CDR3 in its entirety is CASSFGGYEQYF.

This clone has a handful of counts. The read comes to an end 3 residues before the CDR3 does, leaving the germline J gene to fill in the end. The chain joins TRBV11-2 to TRBJ1-4; D not certain. This CDR3 spans 14 amino acids. The V end lost 5 bases, the J end lost 6 bases, and 13 bases lay between the germline ends. Germline V CDR1 and CDR2: SGHAT, FQNNGV. The sequenced part of the CDR3 DNA is TGTGCCAGCAGCCGCAGGTCCCTCGATGAAAAA. Amino acids: CASSRRSLDEK. The entire CDR3 protein is CASSRRSLDEKLFF.

Comments on this clone: The CDR3 goes on 3 residues after the read ends, and that part is filled in from the germline J gene. The gene calls are TRBV20-1 and TRBJ2-3, with 8 bases that match TRBD1. Germline assignment: CDR1 DFQATT and CDR2 SNEGSKA (reference sequence). CDR3 size: 18 residues. Trimming at V came to 0 bases and at J to 0 bases, leaving 11 bases not matched to a gene. The CDR3 spells CSARDVGQVKTSTDTQYF. The covered CDR3 bases are TGCAGTGCTAGAGACGTGGGACAGGTTAAGACTAGCACAGATACG.

This clone was counted a few times. The read comes to an end 3 residues before the CDR3 does, leaving the germline J gene to fill in the end. The chain has TRBV7-2 and TRBJ1-2; 7 nucleotides agree with TRBD1. This CDR3 is 13 amino acids long. Germline assignment: CDR1 SGHTA and CDR2 FQGNSA. J was trimmed by 6 bases and V by 4 bases; bases with no gene match: 5. This CDR3 is CASSSTGTDGYTF. The sequenced CDR3 bases are TGTGCCAGCAGCTCCACCGGGACAGATGGC. The full variable domain, rest sourced from reference TRBV7-2 and TRBJ1-2, is GAGVSQSPSNKVTEKGKDVELRCDPISGHTALYWYRQSLGQGLEFLIYFQGNSAPDKSGLPSDRFSAERTGGSVSTLTIQRTQQEDSAVYLCASSSTGTDGYTFGSGTRLTVV.

A few counts support this clone. The read ends 3 residues early relative to the CDR3; the germline J gene fills the gap. V usage is TRBV5-1 and J usage is TRBJ2-5; 7 bases match TRBD1. This CDR3 spans 13 amino acids. Trimming removed 4 bases from V and 1 base from J; junction bases left unmatched: 1. Germline CDR1 is SGHRS and CDR2 is YFSETQ. The CDR3 spells CASSRDSQETQYF. The CDR3 DNA, read in part, is TGCGCCAGCAGCCGGGACAGCCAAGAGACC.

This clone was observed a handful of times. Read data end 3 residues before the CDR3 end; the end is taken from the germline J gene. The V gene is TRBV30, the J gene TRBJ2-1, with D possibly matching TRBD1 (5 bases). The CDR3 is 15 amino acids. V gave up 0 bases and J gave up 0 bases, with 9 bases separating them. CDR1 and CDR2 (germline): GTSNPN, SVGIG (reference sequence). Partial CDR3 DNA: TGTGCCTGGAGTGTAGGCCAGGGCTCCTACAATGAG. This gives the protein CAWSVGQGSYNE. In full, the CDR3 reads CAWSVGQGSYNEQFF.

In its sample, this clone was seen a few times. The CDR3 is cut off 3 residues early in the read; its end comes from the germline J gene. The gene calls are TRBV11-2 and TRBJ2-7; 9 bases line up with TRBD1. The J segment lost 5 bases and the V segment lost 6 bases, leaving 11 bases of the junction unmatched. The CDR3 extends over 15 amino acids. Looked up from germline, CDR1 is SGHAT and CDR2 is FQNNGV. CDR3 sequence: CASRPHTGGMNEQYF. The part of the CDR3 DNA that was read is TGTGCCAGCAGACCGCACACAGGGGGCATGAACGAG.

Details on this clone: The CDR3 end lies 3 residues beyond the end of the read and is filled in from the germline J gene. This sequence joins TRBV20-1 and TRBJ2-1; 11 nucleotides line up with TRBD2. This CDR3 has 15 amino acids. Germline lookup yields CDR1 DFQATT and CDR2 SNEGSKA (reference sequence). Trimming took 8 bases from V and 7 from J; bases not matched to a gene: 13. The CDR3 bases that were read are TGCAGTCTGGAAATGACTAGCGGGAACAGTAATGAG. Translation gives CSLEMTSGNSNE. The full-length CDR3 reads as CSLEMTSGNSNEQFF.

This clone has a handful of counts. The read falls 3 residues short of the CDR3 end, and the missing part is taken from the germline J gene. The chain links TRBV19 to TRBJ1-2; 9 bases align to TRBD1. Germline V gene sequence: CDR1 LNHDA, CDR2 SQIVND (reference sequence). This CDR3 is built from 12 residues. CDR3 sequence reads: CAGWTGARGYTF. The DNA read from the CDR3 is TGTGCCGGATGGACAGGGGCACGGGGC.